This T cell receptor beta chain was sequenced in a study of blood T cell repertoires in COVID-19. Study-level background: Acute and convalescent COVID-19 specimens originated in the United States, Italy and Spain. Sample material is recorded as cDNA or gDNA derived from T cells, B-cell-depleted T cells, or PBMCs.

The CDR3 contains 13 residues. Germline V CDR1 and CDR2: ENHRY, SYGVKD. Trimming left V 3 bases short and J 2 bases short, with 7 bases between. As processed by the authors: It was from reference gene primer amplification that nucleated cell counts were estimated. The protocol was immunoSEQ multiplex PCR, while the TCRdb copy is restricted to in-frame clones and leaves out a portion. V, J and clone size derive from that table, while D and trimming were established from the DNA sequence. The sample gives about 120,000 clones, more than 85% of which show up once; about a fifth is in the top ten. Points on this clone: The sample has other DNA sequences that encode this CDR3 too.

The specimen sequenced was peripheral blood. The rearrangement joins TRBV10-3 to TRBJ1-1; D is possibly TRBD1 (6 bases). The source is a human donor with acute or convalescent COVID-19. The donor label of this sample is uncertain. CDR3 loop: CAISEQGNTEAFF. In DNA form, the CDR3 reads TGTGCCATCAGTGAACAGGGTAACACTGAAGCTTTCTTT.